This TCR beta chain stems from a study of blood T cell repertoires in COVID-19. Cohort allocation depended upon clinical history that participants reported. Some clones are missing from TCRdb's copy, which holds only in-frame ones; the method was immunoSEQ multiplex PCR. The data hold approximately 250,000 clones, with 75% to 90% observed a single time. The CDR3 contains 14 residues. The germline CDR1 and CDR2 sequences are WNHNN and SYGVQD (reference sequence). Trimming left V 5 bases short and J 0 bases short, with 10 bases between. The sample consisted of PBMCs or T cells enriched from blood (not recorded which). This sequence originates from a young woman with acute COVID-19. The chain joins TRBV10-1 to TRBJ2-5; a weak D match, TRBD1 (5 bases). The CDR3 spells CASSPQGYQETQYF. The CDR3 DNA is TGCGCCAGCAGTCCCCAGGGATACCAAGAGACCCAGTACTTC.